This TCR beta chain derives from a study of cytomegalovirus exposure and HLA in healthy donors. A few counts support this clone. The CDR3 runs to 13 residues. Germline V gene lookup returns CDR1 SGHDT and CDR2 YYEEEE. With 0 bases removed from V and 5 bases from J, the gap between germline ends came to 8 bases. This PCR relied on a set of 60 Vbeta primers and 13 Jbeta primers. Using immunoSEQ multiplex PCR, the repertoire was profiled, and TCRdb retains in-frame clones only, with some absent. The data hold 150,000 or so clones, with roughly 88% observed a single time. What was sequenced was PBMCs. The rearrangement uses TRBV5-6 and TRBJ1-2; no clear D. The receptor comes from a young man in good health and CMV-seropositive. CDR3 region: CASSLDGGYGYTF. CDR3 DNA sequence: TGTGCCAGCAGCTTGGATGGAGGTTATGGCTACACCTTC. The full variable domain, rest sourced from reference TRBV5-6 and TRBJ1-2, is DAGVTQSPTHLIKTRGQQVTLRCSPKSGHDTVSWYQQALGQGPQFIFQYYEEEERQRGNFPDRFSGHQFPNYSSELNVNALLLGDSALYLCASSLDGGYGYTFGSGTRLTVV.